This is a list of T cell receptor beta chains from one sample in a study of STAT5B mutations in CD4+ large granular lymphocyte leukemia. Clones were read by immunoSEQ multiplex PCR, and TCRdb kept only the in-frame ones, dropping some. The sample shows around 33,000 clones, approximately 79% of them seen only once. The sequencing sample was made of CD4+ T cells from blood buffy coats. All receptors come from a human donor in good health. The CDR3 runs from the conserved cysteine through the conserved F or W. The D gene is left open where the match is weak. The size entry is marked missing in some rows and otherwise reads once, few, many or a size class.

J	V	size	D	DNA	CDR3
TRBJ1-3	TRBV5-1	.	.	TGCGCCAGCAGCCTAAATGATTTCGCCGGAAACACCATATATTTT	CASSLNDFAGNTIYF
TRBJ2-7	TRBV7-3	.	TRBD1	TGTGCCAGCAGTCAGATGGGGACAGGGGAATACGAGCAGTACTTC	CASSQMGTGEYEQYF
TRBJ2-1	TRBV5-1	.	.	TGCGCCAGCAGCTTCCGGGATCGGAGCAATGAGCAGTTCTTC	CASSFRDRSNEQFF
TRBJ2-5	TRBV5-6	few	.	TGTGCCAGCAGCACGGGACTCCAAGAGACCCAGTACTTC	CASSTGLQETQYF
TRBJ2-3	TRBV7-3	.	TRBD2	TGTGCCAGCAGCCGCTCTAGCGGGCCGGGGACAGATACGCAGTATTTT	CASSRSSGPGTDTQYF
TRBJ2-7	TRBV7-2	.	TRBD2	TGTGCCAGCAGCTTAGAATCCAGCGGGGGGTCCGAGCAGTACTTC	CASSLESSGGSEQYF
TRBJ2-2	TRBV5-1	.	TRBD2	TGCGCCAGCCGGGAGGGTTTTGCGAACACCGGGGAGCTGTTTTTT	CASREGFANTGELFF
TRBJ1-1	TRBV30	.	.	TGTGCCTGGAGTACACAGGCGGTCACTGAAGCTTTCTTT	CAWSTQAVTEAFF
TRBJ2-1	TRBV19	.	.	TGTGCCAGTAGTTCTCGGGAGCCCGGGTACAATGAGCAGTTCTTC	CASSSREPGYNEQFF
TRBJ2-7	TRBV15	.	TRBD2	TGTGCCACCAGCAGACCTTCCGGGACTAGCGGGAACTACGAGCAGTACTTC	CATSRPSGTSGNYEQYF
TRBJ2-7	TRBV11-2	.	.	TGTGCCAGCAGTCAGACCCGGGGCGAGCAGTACTTC	CASSQTRGEQYF
TRBJ1-6	TRBV30	few	.	TGTGCCTGGAGTGTACGCACTTCACCCCTCCACTTT	CAWSVRTSPLHF
TRBJ2-3	TRBV27	.	TRBD2	TGTGCCAGCAGTTTAACTAGCGGCGCCACAGATACGCAGTATTTT	CASSLTSGATDTQYF
TRBJ1-4	TRBV6-1	.	TRBD1	TGTGCCAGCAGTGAAGCTGGACAGGGGCGATTTCGTTTT	CASSEAGQGRFRF
TRBJ1-2	TRBV19	.	.	TGTGCCAGTACATCGCCAGGGAAAGGGGACTACACCTTC	CASTSPGKGDYTF
TRBJ1-2	TRBV11-2	.	TRBD1	TGTGCCAGCAGCCCGCAGGGGGCAGACTATGGCTACACCTTC	CASSPQGADYGYTF
TRBJ1-1	TRBV14	.	.	TGTGCCAGCAGCCAAACAGATGAAGCTTTCTTT	CASSQTDEAFF
TRBJ2-5	TRBV30	.	TRBD2	TGTGCCTGGAGTCGCGGACTAGCGTGGGGCGGGGAGACCCAGTACTTC	CAWSRGLAWGGETQYF
TRBJ2-6	TRBV5-5	.	.	TGTGCCAGCAGCTTCGCTGGGGCCAACGTCCTGACTTTC	CASSFAGANVLTF
TRBJ2-4	TRBV19	.	.	TGTGCCAGTAGTCGGACTGAAAACATTCAGTACTTC	CASSRTENIQYF
TRBJ1-6	TRBV27	.	.	TGTGCCAGCAGTTTATCGGAGGCAGGAATGGGATCACCCCTCCACTTT	CASSLSEAGMGSPLHF
TRBJ1-6	TRBV6-1	.	.	TGTGCCAGCAGTGTGGGACCTAACAGCGGTTCACCCCTCCACTTT	CASSVGPNSGSPLHF
TRBJ1-6	TRBV9	.	.	TGTGCCAGCAGCGTAGGGGGGGGCAGAACCAATTCACCCCTCCACTTT	CASSVGGGRTNSPLHF
TRBJ2-7	TRBV25-1	.	.	TGTGCCAGCAGTGAGAAGTCGGCAGGCGCAGGGTACGAGCAGTACTTC	CASSEKSAGAGYEQYF
TRBJ1-1	TRBV28	.	.	TGTGCCAGCATAGGTGGGAGTGTTGAAGCTTTCTTT	CASIGGSVEAFF
TRBJ2-7	TRBV7-9	.	TRBD1	TGTGCCAGCAGCGGGACAGTGTACTCCTACGAGCAGTACTTC	CASSGTVYSYEQYF
TRBJ2-2	TRBV7-3	.	.	TGTGCCAGCAGCCGGGGCGGGGTCACCGGGGAGCTGTTTTTT	CASSRGGVTGELFF
TRBJ2-5	TRBV30	.	.	TGTGCCTGGAGCCAGGACAACCAAGAGACCCAGTACTTC	CAWSQDNQETQYF
TRBJ2-7	TRBV27	.	.	TGTGCCAGCAGTAAAGGTTTGGGGAGCCTACCCCCCTACGAGCAGTACTTC	CASSKGLGSLPPYEQYF
TRBJ1-2	TRBV28	few	.	TGTGCCAGCAGTTTCTCCAGAGACTATGGCTACACCTTC	CASSFSRDYGYTF
TRBJ2-1	TRBV5-1	few	.	TGCGCCAGCACCCCCGCCGGGGGACATGAGCAGTTCTTC	CASTPAGGHEQFF
TRBJ2-2	TRBV11-3	.	.	TGTGCCAGCAGCTTAGATCCCAAGGCCGGGGAGCTGTTTTTT	CASSLDPKAGELFF
TRBJ2-1	TRBV7-8	once	TRBD2	TGTGCCAGCAGCTTTCGGGAGGGGAGCTCCTACAATGAGCAGTTCTTC	CASSFREGSSYNEQFF
TRBJ1-5	TRBV7-2	.	TRBD1	TGTGCCAGCCAGCTAGACAGGGTTAGCAATCAGCCCCAGCATTTT	CASQLDRVSNQPQHF
TRBJ2-3	TRBV5-1	.	TRBD1	TGCGCCAGCAGCTTGGCAGGGGGCGCGCTCACAGATACGCAGTATTTT	CASSLAGGALTDTQYF
TRBJ2-2	TRBV14	.	.	TGTGCCAGCAGCCAAGCCAACACCGGGGAGCTGTTTTTT	CASSQANTGELFF
TRBJ1-5	TRBV2	.	.	TGTGCCAGCAGGGCGGAGGCATTCCAGCCCCAGCATTTT	CASRAEAFQPQHF
TRBJ2-2	TRBV29-1	.	.	TGCAGCGTTGAAGATCCCGCAGGGGCCTCCGGGGAGCTGTTTTTT	CSVEDPAGASGELFF
TRBJ2-4	TRBV19	few	TRBD1	TGTGCCAGTAGTGGACAGGGTTCGAGCTCAGCCAAAAACATTCAGTACTTC	CASSGQGSSSAKNIQYF
TRBJ2-1	TRBV10-3	.	TRBD1	TGTGCCATCAGTGATTTGACAGGGGGCCTATACAATGAGCAGTTCTTC	CAISDLTGGLYNEQFF
TRBJ2-7	TRBV29-1	few	TRBD2	TGCAGCGGTGGCGGGGGTTACGAGCAGTACTTC	CSGGGGYEQYF
TRBJ2-5	TRBV30	.	TRBD1	TGTGCCTGGCAATCCAGGGGGCTTGAGACCCAGTACTTC	CAWQSRGLETQYF
TRBJ1-5	TRBV6-1	.	.	TGTGCCAGCAGTCAAAGGTCGGGGAGCAATCAGCCCCAGCATTTT	CASSQRSGSNQPQHF
TRBJ1-6	TRBV7-9	.	.	TGTGCCAGCAGCACCCAGGGCTCCTATAATTCACCCCTCCACTTT	CASSTQGSYNSPLHF
TRBJ2-1	TRBV28	.	TRBD1	TGTGCCAGCAGCTACTTGGGACAGTTATACAATGAGCAGTTCTTC	CASSYLGQLYNEQFF
TRBJ2-1	TRBV7-8	.	TRBD2	TGTGCCAGCAGTGAGCGGGAGGGCTCCAATGAGCAGTTCTTC	CASSEREGSNEQFF
TRBJ2-1	TRBV29-1	.	.	TGCAGCGTTGAAGGGGTTGGTGGCAATGAGCAGTTCTTC	CSVEGVGGNEQFF